This T cell receptor beta chain was sequenced in a study of regulatory T cells in long-lasting Graves disease. Overall study results and limits: A greater number of public clonotypes (around 2,700) was shared by persistent patients than by new patients (over 900).

TCR beta libraries were built with iRepertoire HTBI primers and Arm-PCR of CDR3 regions. Source study methods: Identified across the samples were approximately 60 TRBV segments and 14 TRBJ segments. Via MiXCR, TCRdb re-called the multiplex PCR reads, giving one row per CDR3 protein. The V and J calls and clone size are TCRdb's, not the authors'. This table has fewer than 600,000 distinct CDR3 sequences, 20% to 25% appearing once. In the case of this clonotype: Its antigen is undetermined.

Time point in this sample: persistent/refractory GD, antithyroid drugs over 5 years with positive TRAb. PBMC RNA served as the TCR library source. Graves' disease diagnosis followed American Thyroid Association guidelines. Patients came through an endocrinology department, and that department was in Xi'an, China. Germline lookup yields CDR1 MNHEY and CDR2 SVGEGT. The trim removed 6 bases at V and 4 bases at J, leaving 8 bases unmatched. The CDR3 has 16 residues. This chain connects TRBV6-2 or TRBV6-3 to TRBJ2-6; 8 bases are a match to TRBD1. Here the sequenced sample was peripheral blood mononuclear cells (PBMCs), taken when the disease was refractory, from a patient treated with antithyroid drugs. This receptor was obtained from a female donor with Graves disease. DNA of the CDR3: TGTGCCAGCAGGATGTCAGGGGGCGCCGGGGCCAACGTCCTGACTTTC. Protein: CASRMSGGAGANVLTF.